This TCR beta chain was captured by sequencing in a study of blood T cell repertoires in COVID-19. Across the study: In each case, the material was cDNA or gDNA derived from T cells, B-cell-depleted T cells, or PBMCs.

Original handling: Researchers report that nucleated cell counts were estimated from reference gene primer amplification. The protocol was immunoSEQ multiplex PCR, while the TCRdb copy is restricted to in-frame clones and leaves out a portion. That table supplies the V and J calls and clone size; D and trimming were determined from the DNA. In the table there are approximately 210,000 clones, about four fifths of which are singletons. Self-reported history from a screening survey and questionnaire set each donor's cohort. Germline CDR1 and CDR2: LGHNA and YSLEER. The V and J ends lost 1 base and 4 bases respectively, with 16 bases between them. CDR3 length equals 16 residues.

The V and J genes are TRBV4-3 and TRBJ2-5; a weak D match, TRBD1 (5 bases). This TCR derives from a woman between 50 and 59 years old with acute COVID-19. Sequences were obtained from PBMCs or T cells enriched from blood (not recorded which). The CDR3 bases are TGCGCCAGCAGCCAAGTCCTGGACAACGCTGGAGAGACCCAGTACTTC. This translates into CASSQVLDNAGETQYF.